This paragraph covers one T cell receptor beta chain sequence. TCRdb reprocessed the 5' RACE reads via MiXCR and lists one record per CDR3 protein. The data contain 250,000 to 350,000 distinct CDR3 sequences, less than 25% of them singletons. The CDR3 sequence is 14 residues long. Germline V lookup: CDR1 SEHNR, CDR2 FQNEAQ (reference sequence). Between the trimmed V and J ends, which lost 5 bases and 5 bases, there was a span of 13 bases. This sample was taken from a study of CD8 T cells in ankylosing spondylitis. The chain recombines TRBV7-9 with TRBJ2-1, with D perhaps assigned TRBD1 or TRBD2 (5 bases each). Material: blood, either unsorted or a sorted T cell fraction (not recorded which). The source of this sequence is a female donor with ankylosing spondylitis or in good health (not recorded which). CDR3 sequence (DNA): TGTGCCAGCAGCCAGTCCGGGGCTAACAATGAGCAGTTCTTC. Amino acid sequence: CASSQSGANNEQFF.